This T cell receptor beta chain was captured by sequencing in a study of shared clonotypes between healthy human individuals. Background on the study: Per donor, CD8 memory used one plate, CD8 naive used two, CD4 memory used three and CD4 naive used three.

J lost 10 bases, V lost 5 bases, and 6 bases had no gene match. Germline values: CDR1 SGHRS, CDR2 YFSETQ. There are 14 residues in the CDR3. Assay used: immunoSEQ multiplex PCR; TCRdb lists only in-frame clones, some missing. Of under 750,000 clones listed, approximately 72% were seen once; the top ten hold 1.8%. The chain has TRBV5-1 and TRBJ1-4; 12 bases are shared with TRBD1. This receptor was taken from a woman aged 30 to 39 in good health. What was sequenced was memory CD4+ T cells sorted from blood. Regarding subset: CD45RA-negative fraction. The CDR3 bases are TGCGCCAGCAGTCCCGGGACAGGGGGCGGAAAACTGTTTTTT. Residues: CASSPGTGGGKLFF.